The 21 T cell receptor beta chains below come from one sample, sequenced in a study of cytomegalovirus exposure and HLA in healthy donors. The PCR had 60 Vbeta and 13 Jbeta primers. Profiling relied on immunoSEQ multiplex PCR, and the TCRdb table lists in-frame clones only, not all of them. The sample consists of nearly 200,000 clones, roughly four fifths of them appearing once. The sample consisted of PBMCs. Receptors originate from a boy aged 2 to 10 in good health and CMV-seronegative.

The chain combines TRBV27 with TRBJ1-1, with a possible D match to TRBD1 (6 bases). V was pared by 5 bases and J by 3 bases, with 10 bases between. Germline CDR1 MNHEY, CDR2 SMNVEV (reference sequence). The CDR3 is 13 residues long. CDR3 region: CASSGTGYTEAFF. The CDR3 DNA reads TGTGCCAGCAGTGGTACAGGGTACACTGAAGCTTTCTTT.

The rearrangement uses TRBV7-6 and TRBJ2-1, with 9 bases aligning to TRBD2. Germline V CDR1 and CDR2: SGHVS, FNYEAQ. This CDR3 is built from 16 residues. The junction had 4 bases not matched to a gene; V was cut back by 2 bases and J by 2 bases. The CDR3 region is CASSLRSGGPYNEQFF. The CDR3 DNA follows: TGTGCCAGCAGCTTAAGGAGCGGGGGGCCCTACAATGAGCAGTTCTTC.

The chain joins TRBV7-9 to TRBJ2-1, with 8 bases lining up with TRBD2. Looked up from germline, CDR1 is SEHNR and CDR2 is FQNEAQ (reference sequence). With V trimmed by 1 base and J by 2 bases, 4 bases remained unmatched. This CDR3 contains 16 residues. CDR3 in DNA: TGTGCCAGCAGCTTAGATGCGGGGGGTCCCTACAATGAGCAGTTCTTC. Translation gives CASSLDAGGPYNEQFF.

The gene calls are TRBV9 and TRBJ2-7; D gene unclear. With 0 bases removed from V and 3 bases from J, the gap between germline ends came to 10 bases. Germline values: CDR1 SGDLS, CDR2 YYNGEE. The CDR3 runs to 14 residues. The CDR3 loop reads CASSVDGSSYEQYF. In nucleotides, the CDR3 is TGTGCCAGCAGCGTAGATGGCTCTAGCTACGAGCAGTACTTC.

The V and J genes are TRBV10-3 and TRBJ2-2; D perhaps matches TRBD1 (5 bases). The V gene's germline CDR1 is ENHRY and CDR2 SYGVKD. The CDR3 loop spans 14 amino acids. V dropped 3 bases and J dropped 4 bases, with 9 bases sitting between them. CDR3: CAISDQGRTGELFF. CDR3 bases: TGTGCCATCAGTGACCAGGGTCGCACCGGGGAGCTGTTTTTT.

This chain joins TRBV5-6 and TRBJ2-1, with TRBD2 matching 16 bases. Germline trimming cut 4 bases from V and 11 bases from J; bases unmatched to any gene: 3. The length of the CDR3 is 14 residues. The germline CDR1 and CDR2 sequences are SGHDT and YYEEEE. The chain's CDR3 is CASSTGLAGGQQFF. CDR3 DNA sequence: TGTGCCAGCAGCACGGGACTAGCGGGGGGGCAGCAGTTCTTC.

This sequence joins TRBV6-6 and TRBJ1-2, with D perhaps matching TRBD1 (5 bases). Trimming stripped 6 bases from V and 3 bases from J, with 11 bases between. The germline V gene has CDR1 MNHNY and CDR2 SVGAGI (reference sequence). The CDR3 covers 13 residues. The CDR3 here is CASRRQGDYGYTF. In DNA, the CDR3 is TGTGCCAGCAGGAGGCAGGGCGACTATGGCTACACCTTC.

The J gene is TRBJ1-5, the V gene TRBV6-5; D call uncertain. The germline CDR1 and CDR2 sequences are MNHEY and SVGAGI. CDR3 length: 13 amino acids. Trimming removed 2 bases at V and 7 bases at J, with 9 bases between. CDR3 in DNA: TGTGCCAGCAGTTACGCCCAGTTGCAGCCCCAGCATTTT. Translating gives CASSYAQLQPQHF.

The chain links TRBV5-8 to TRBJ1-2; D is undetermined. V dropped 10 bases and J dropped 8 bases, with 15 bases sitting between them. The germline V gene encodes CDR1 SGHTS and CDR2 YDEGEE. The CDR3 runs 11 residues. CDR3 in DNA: TGTGCCCATTCGGGTATACGAGGCTACACCTTC. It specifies CAHSGIRGYTF.

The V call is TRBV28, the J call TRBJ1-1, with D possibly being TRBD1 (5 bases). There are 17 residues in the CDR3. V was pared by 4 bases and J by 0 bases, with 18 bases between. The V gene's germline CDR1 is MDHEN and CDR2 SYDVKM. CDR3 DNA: TGTGCCAGCAGTTCCTTATTTTCAGACAGCATGAACACTGAAGCTTTCTTT. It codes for CASSSLFSDSMNTEAFF.

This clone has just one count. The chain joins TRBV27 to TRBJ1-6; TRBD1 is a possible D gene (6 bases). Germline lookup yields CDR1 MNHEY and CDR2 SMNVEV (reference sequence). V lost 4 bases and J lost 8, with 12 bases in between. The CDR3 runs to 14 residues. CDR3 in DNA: TGTGCCAGCAGTTCGCAGGGGACGTATTCACCCCTCCACTTT. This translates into CASSSQGTYSPLHF.

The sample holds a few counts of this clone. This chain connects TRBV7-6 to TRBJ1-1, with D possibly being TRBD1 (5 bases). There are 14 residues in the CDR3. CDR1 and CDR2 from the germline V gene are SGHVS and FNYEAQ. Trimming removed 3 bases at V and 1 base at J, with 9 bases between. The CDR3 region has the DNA TGTGCCAGCAGCTTGACAGCATGGAACACTGAAGCTTTCTTT. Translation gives CASSLTAWNTEAFF. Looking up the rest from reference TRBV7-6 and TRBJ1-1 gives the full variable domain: GAGVSQSPRYKVTKRGQDVALRCDPISGHVSLYWYRQALGQGPEFLTYFNYEAQQDKSGLPNDRFSAERPEGSISTLTIQRTEQRDSAMYRCASSLTAWNTEAFFGQGTRLTVV.

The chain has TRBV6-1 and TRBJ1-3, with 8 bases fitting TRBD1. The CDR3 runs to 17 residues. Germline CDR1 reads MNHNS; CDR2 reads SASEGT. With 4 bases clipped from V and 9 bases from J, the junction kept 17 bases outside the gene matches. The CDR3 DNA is TGTGCCAGCAGTGCGTCCCCCTCGGACAGGGAGGGGGGCACCATATATTTT. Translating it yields CASSASPSDREGGTIYF.

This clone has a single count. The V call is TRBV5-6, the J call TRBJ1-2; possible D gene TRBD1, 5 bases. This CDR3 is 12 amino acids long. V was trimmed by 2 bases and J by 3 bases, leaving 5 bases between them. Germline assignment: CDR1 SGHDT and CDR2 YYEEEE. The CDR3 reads CASSLGDYGYTF. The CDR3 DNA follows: TGTGCCAGCAGCTTAGGGGACTATGGCTACACCTTC.

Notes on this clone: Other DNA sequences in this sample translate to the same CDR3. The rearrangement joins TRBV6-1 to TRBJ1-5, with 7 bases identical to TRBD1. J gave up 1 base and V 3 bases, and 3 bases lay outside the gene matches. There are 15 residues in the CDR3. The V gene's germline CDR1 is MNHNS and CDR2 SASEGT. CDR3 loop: CASSDPGGSNQPQHF. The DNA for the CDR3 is TGTGCCAGCAGTGACCCAGGGGGAAGCAATCAGCCCCAGCATTTT.

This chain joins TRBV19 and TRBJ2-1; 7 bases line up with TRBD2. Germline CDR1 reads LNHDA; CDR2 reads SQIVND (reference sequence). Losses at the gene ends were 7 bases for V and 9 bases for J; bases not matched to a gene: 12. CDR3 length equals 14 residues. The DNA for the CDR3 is TGTGCCAGTATGGCTAGCGGCCGCCCCCTTGAGCAGTTCTTC. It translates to CASMASGRPLEQFF.

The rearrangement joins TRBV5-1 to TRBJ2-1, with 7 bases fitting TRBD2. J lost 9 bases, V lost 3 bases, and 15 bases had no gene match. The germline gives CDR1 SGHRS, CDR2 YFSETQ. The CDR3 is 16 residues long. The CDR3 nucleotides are TGCGCCAGCAGCTCCCACTCGACTAGCCAGGGTCCTGAGCAGTTCTTC. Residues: CASSSHSTSQGPEQFF.

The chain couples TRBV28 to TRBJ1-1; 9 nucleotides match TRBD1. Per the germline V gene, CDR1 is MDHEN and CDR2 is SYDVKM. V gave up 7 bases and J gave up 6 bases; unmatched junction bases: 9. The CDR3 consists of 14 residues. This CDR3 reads CASTTGGAPAEAFF. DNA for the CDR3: TGTGCCAGCACCACAGGGGGCGCCCCCGCTGAAGCTTTCTTT.

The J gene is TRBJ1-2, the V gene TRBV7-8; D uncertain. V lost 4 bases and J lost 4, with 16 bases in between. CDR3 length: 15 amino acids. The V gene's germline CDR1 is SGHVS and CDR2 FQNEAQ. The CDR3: CASSSRTEGFYGYTF. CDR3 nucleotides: TGTGCCAGCAGCTCAAGGACTGAAGGTTTCTATGGCTACACCTTC.

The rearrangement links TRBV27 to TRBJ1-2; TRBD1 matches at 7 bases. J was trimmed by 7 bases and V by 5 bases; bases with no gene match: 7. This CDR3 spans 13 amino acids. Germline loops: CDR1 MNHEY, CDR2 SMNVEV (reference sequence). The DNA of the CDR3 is TGTGCCAGCAGTGGACAGGTTACCTCTGGCTACACCTTC. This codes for CASSGQVTSGYTF.

CDR3 protein: CASSQSGAALWNSPLHF. CDR3 coding DNA: TGTGCCAGCAGCCAAAGCGGCGCCGCACTATGGAATTCACCCCTCCACTTT. The chain employs TRBV4-2 and TRBJ1-6; D is unclear. This CDR3 contains 17 residues. V was shortened by 2 bases and J by 7 bases, with 18 bases between the two germline ends. CDR1 is LGHNA, CDR2 YNFKEQ, per germline.